A single sample gave rise to the 22 T cell receptor beta chains below, sequenced in a study of OX40 agonist ivuxolimab in advanced cancers. TCRdb's table, derived via immunoSEQ multiplex PCR, lists solely in-frame clones and lacks some. The table shows some 39,000 clones, with 70% to 90% occurring only once. The sequencing used CD4+ or CD8+ T cells sorted from blood, collected in a trial of the OX40 agonist ivuxolimab. These receptors were obtained from an adult with an advanced solid tumor such as melanoma, head and neck, liver or kidney cancer.

Note on this clone: Other DNA sequences in this specimen translate into the identical CDR3. The chain uses TRBV19 and TRBJ2-1, with a tentative D call TRBD1 (5 bases). The CDR3 runs 14 residues. Trimming left V 4 bases short and J 1 base short, with 8 bases between. Per germline, CDR1 LNHDA and CDR2 SQIVND (reference sequence). In nucleotides, the CDR3 is TGTGCCAGTAGTACAGGGTTTTCCTACAATGAGCAGTTCTTC. Its translation is CASSTGFSYNEQFF.

The chain uses TRBV28 and TRBJ1-2; D unclear. Trimming took 4 bases from V and 5 from J, leaving 11 bases between them. The CDR3 has 13 amino acids. The V gene's germline CDR1 is MDHEN and CDR2 SYDVKM. For the CDR3, the DNA is TGTGCCAGCAGTTCCCGGGGATGGTATGGCTACACCTTC. Translating it yields CASSSRGWYGYTF.

The chain has TRBV5-1 and TRBJ1-1; D remains unclear. This CDR3 region has 17 residues. Trimming took 4 bases from V and 0 from J, leaving 19 bases between them. From germline, CDR1 is SGHRS and CDR2 YFSETQ. The CDR3 here is CASSPPGWELMNTEAFF. The CDR3 coding sequence is TGCGCCAGCAGCCCGCCTGGTTGGGAACTTATGAACACTGAAGCTTTCTTT.

CDR3 protein: CASSPQGANSNQPQHF. The DNA for the CDR3 is TGTGCCAGCTCACCTCAGGGGGCAAATAGCAATCAGCCCCAGCATTTT. V and J are TRBV18 and TRBJ1-5, with 8 bases identical to TRBD1. J was trimmed by 0 bases and V by 3 bases; bases with no gene match: 4. Looked up from germline, CDR1 is KGHSH and CDR2 is LQKENI. The CDR3 sequence is 16 residues long.

The gene calls are TRBV2 and TRBJ1-4; D unresolved. V gave up 2 bases and J gave up 4 bases, with 8 bases separating them. The germline V gene encodes CDR1 SNHLY and CDR2 FYNNEI. The CDR3 totals 14 residues. The CDR3 region is CASSERMLNEKLFF. The CDR3 bases are TGTGCCAGCAGTGAAAGGATGCTTAATGAAAAACTGTTTTTT.

The chain couples TRBV7-9 to TRBJ2-1; TRBD1 matches at 10 bases. This CDR3 has 15 amino acids. The junction had 2 bases not matched to a gene; V was cut back by 1 base and J by 5 bases. Germline CDR1 and CDR2: SEHNR and FQNEAQ (reference sequence). The CDR3 region has the DNA TGTGCCAGCAGCTTAGTCGGGACAGGGGACAATGAGCAGTTCTTC. Translating it yields CASSLVGTGDNEQFF. Supplemented by reference TRBV7-9 and TRBJ2-1, the full variable domain reads DTGVSQNPRHKITKRGQNVTFRCDPISEHNRLYWYRQTLGQGPEFLTYFQNEAQLEKSRLLSDRFSAERPKGSFSTLEIQRTEQGDSAMYLCASSLVGTGDNEQFFGPGTRLTVL.

The V and J genes are TRBV5-1 and TRBJ2-7, with 7 bases that match TRBD1. CDR1 and CDR2 (germline): SGHRS, YFSETQ. V trimming: 2 bases; J trimming: 3 bases; junction bases outside the gene matches: 8. This CDR3 region has 15 residues. The CDR3: CASSLGTVENYEQYF. The DNA for the CDR3 is TGCGCCAGCAGCTTAGGGACAGTCGAAAACTACGAGCAGTACTTC.

The V call is TRBV19, the J call TRBJ1-1; TRBD1 might be the D (6 bases). The V and J ends lost 6 bases and 1 base respectively, with 9 bases between them. Per germline, CDR1 LNHDA and CDR2 SQIVND (reference sequence). The CDR3 extends over 13 amino acids. CDR3 sequence reads: CASSTGQNTEAFF. CDR3 coding DNA: TGTGCCAGTAGCACAGGGCAGAACACTGAAGCTTTCTTT. Looking up the rest from reference TRBV19 and TRBJ1-1 gives the full variable domain: DGGITQSPKYLFRKEGQNVTLSCEQNLNHDAMYWYRQDPGQGLRLIYYSQIVNDFQKGDIAEGYSVSREKKESFPLTVTSAQKNPTAFYLCASSTGQNTEAFFGQGTRLTVV.

V usage is TRBV7-8 and J usage is TRBJ1-5; D not certain. V lost 10 bases to trimming and J lost 3 bases, with 16 bases between them. Germline lookup yields CDR1 SGHVS and CDR2 FQNEAQ. This CDR3 region has 14 residues. CDR3 protein: CATTERLNNQPQHF. Written as DNA, the CDR3 is TGTGCCACCACAGAGCGGTTGAACAATCAGCCCCAGCATTTT.

The chain is built from TRBV7-8 and TRBJ1-5, with D unclear. CDR1 is SGHVS and CDR2 is FQNEAQ in the germline V gene. CDR3 length: 16 residues. V lost 4 bases to trimming and J lost 0 bases, with 13 bases between them. The CDR3: CASSSRGRNSNQPQHF. CDR3 bases: TGTGCCAGCAGCTCCCGGGGTAGAAATAGCAATCAGCCCCAGCATTTT.

This chain links TRBV21-1 with TRBJ2-2; TRBD2 was called by the table and not checked on the DNA. TRBV21-1 is marked as a pseudogene. This CDR3 has 17 amino acids. The chain's CDR3 is CASSKVEVWGRGGELFF. The CDR3 DNA sequence: TGTGCCAGCAGCAAAGTAGAAGTTTGGGGGAGGGGCGGGGAGCTGTTTTTT.

This rearrangement joins TRBV5-5 to TRBJ1-2; possible D gene TRBD1, 6 bases. Trimming cost V 4 bases and J 4 bases, with 17 bases left between them. CDR1 SGHKS and CDR2 YYEKEE come from the germline V gene (reference sequence). The CDR3 extends over 15 amino acids. CDR3 residues: CASSNRGGLGYGYTF. The CDR3 region has the DNA TGTGCCAGCAGCAACCGGGGGGGGCTAGGCTATGGCTACACCTTC.

The table lists this clone with a few counts. V usage is TRBV5-4 and J usage is TRBJ2-1, with a tentative D call TRBD2 (10 bases). Trimming left V 5 bases short and J 0 bases short, with 24 bases between. The germline V gene has CDR1 SGHNT and CDR2 YYREEE (reference sequence). CDR3 length: 19 amino acids. This CDR3 reads CASRTGGKREGGSYNEQFF. The DNA for the CDR3 is TGTGCCAGCAGGACAGGGGGGAAGCGGGAGGGCGGCTCCTACAATGAGCAGTTCTTC. Looking up the rest from reference TRBV5-4 and TRBJ2-1 gives the full variable domain: ETGVTQSPTHLIKTRGQQVTLRCSSQSGHNTVSWYQQALGQGPQFIFQYYREEENGRGNFPPRFSGLQFPNYSSELNVNALELDDSALYLCASRTGGKREGGSYNEQFFGPGTRLTVL.

This clone was picked up a small number of times. The rearrangement links TRBV2 to TRBJ2-7, with D unclear. The germline V and J ends were trimmed by 4 bases and 2 bases, with 3 bases remaining between them. Germline values: CDR1 SNHLY, CDR2 FYNNEI. The CDR3 runs 11 residues. The CDR3 loop is CASSATYEQYF. CDR3 nucleotide sequence: TGTGCCAGCAGTGCCACCTACGAGCAGTACTTC. Supplemented by reference TRBV2 and TRBJ2-7, the full variable domain reads EPEVTQTPSHQVTQMGQEVILRCVPISNHLYFYWYRQILGQKVEFLVSFYNNEISEKSEIFDDQFSVERPDGSNFTLKIRSTKLEDSAMYFCASSATYEQYFGPGTRLTVT.

This chain uses TRBV5-1 with TRBJ1-2; weak D call: TRBD1 (5 bases). The germline gives CDR1 SGHRS, CDR2 YFSETQ. V was trimmed by 4 bases and J by 3 bases, leaving 10 bases between them. This CDR3 is 13 amino acids long. The CDR3 region has the DNA TGCGCCAGCAGCAAGGACACCGACTATGGCTACACCTTC. It specifies CASSKDTDYGYTF.

The CDR3: CASSISHQETQYF. In DNA form, the CDR3 reads TGTGCCAGTAGTATAAGCCACCAAGAGACCCAGTACTTC. The genes are TRBV19 and TRBJ2-5; D call uncertain. The CDR3 runs to 13 residues. V shed 2 bases and J shed 0 bases, with 4 bases lying between them. CDR1 is LNHDA and CDR2 is SQIVND in the germline V gene (reference sequence). The full variable domain, rest sourced from reference TRBV19 and TRBJ2-5, is DGGITQSPKYLFRKEGQNVTLSCEQNLNHDAMYWYRQDPGQGLRLIYYSQIVNDFQKGDIAEGYSVSREKKESFPLTVTSAQKNPTAFYLCASSISHQETQYFGPGTRLLVL.

This clone has a handful of counts. V is TRBV7-6 and J is TRBJ2-5; 7 bases agree with TRBD1. There are 15 residues in the CDR3. The junction had 8 bases not matched to a gene; V was cut back by 5 bases and J by 2 bases. In germline, CDR1 is SGHVS, CDR2 FNYEAQ. CDR3 loop: CASSQQGSGQETQYF. DNA for the CDR3: TGTGCCAGCAGCCAACAGGGGAGCGGACAAGAGACCCAGTACTTC. Full variable domain (outside the CDR3, taken from reference TRBV7-6 and TRBJ2-5): GAGVSQSPRYKVTKRGQDVALRCDPISGHVSLYWYRQALGQGPEFLTYFNYEAQQDKSGLPNDRFSAERPEGSISTLTIQRTEQRDSAMYRCASSQQGSGQETQYFGPGTRLLVL.

This chain links TRBV5-6 with TRBJ1-2, with no clear D. V lost 2 bases and J 4 bases, leaving 15 bases between the germline ends. Germline CDR1 SGHDT, CDR2 YYEEEE. The CDR3 contains 15 residues. The CDR3: CASSFTGRVVYGYTF. For the CDR3, the DNA is TGTGCCAGCAGCTTCACCGGGAGGGTTGTCTATGGCTACACCTTC.

V and J are TRBV9 and TRBJ2-7, with 7 nucleotides matching TRBD2. The CDR3 extends over 14 amino acids. Germline assignment: CDR1 SGDLS and CDR2 YYNGEE. V shed 0 bases and J 2 bases; nucleotides not matched to a gene: 2. The chain's CDR3 is CASSVGGRAYEQYF. For the CDR3, the DNA is TGTGCCAGCAGCGTAGGTGGGAGGGCCTACGAGCAGTACTTC.

This clone has only one observation. The rearrangement uses TRBV28 and TRBJ1-3, with D unclear. The V and J ends lost 5 bases and 5 bases respectively, with 16 bases between them. The CDR3 is 15 amino acids. Looked up from germline, CDR1 is MDHEN and CDR2 is SYDVKM. CDR3 coding DNA: TGTGCCAGCAGTAAGCTCGAGGGCTGGAGAAACACCATATATTTT. It specifies CASSKLEGWRNTIYF.

This clone was counted a single time. This chain uses TRBV6-1 with TRBJ1-5; a weak D match, TRBD1 (5 bases). V lost 2 bases, J lost 6 bases, and 11 bases lay in between. Looked up from germline, CDR1 is MNHNS and CDR2 is SASEGT. CDR3 size: 14 residues. The DNA for the CDR3 is TGTGCCAGCAGTGAAAGAGGGGTGCGTCAGCCCCAGCATTTT. Its protein is CASSERGVRQPQHF.

This chain connects TRBV5-1 to TRBJ1-1; D gene ambiguous. V lost 2 bases to trimming and J lost 0 bases, with 23 bases between them. The germline gives CDR1 SGHRS, CDR2 YFSETQ. The CDR3 has 19 amino acids. CDR3 residues: CASSFTRGITKTMNTEAFF. Here the CDR3 DNA reads TGCGCCAGCAGCTTCACGCGAGGGATCACGAAAACCATGAACACTGAAGCTTTCTTT.